The 8 T cell receptor beta chains presented below share a single source sample, sequenced in a study of blood T cells in healthy people across ages. Alongside a J-beta primer mix, a sample-barcoded 5' primer served in a second PCR lasting roughly 7 to 11 cycles. TCRdb passed the 5' RACE reads through MiXCR, listing each CDR3 protein once. The sample consists of about 940,000 distinct CDR3 sequences, under 50% of them appearing once. Material for sequencing was blood. These receptors were taken from a man aged 30 to 39 in good health.

This chain connects TRBV20-1 to TRBJ2-4, with D maybe TRBD2 (5 bases). The tail of the sequence fits TRBJ2-7 better, so the J call may be wrong. The CDR3 totals 15 residues. In germline, CDR1 is DFQATT, CDR2 SNEGSKA (reference sequence). CDR3 DNA sequence: TGCAGTGCCCGTCGAGGAGGAGAAACCTCCTACGAGCAGTACTTC. Protein sequence: CSARRGGETSYEQYF.

The chain recombines TRBV7-2 with TRBJ2-1; no definite D call. The CDR3 spans 15 residues. The V gene's germline CDR1 is SGHTA and CDR2 FQGNSA. V gave up 5 bases and J gave up 5 bases, with 16 bases separating them. The CDR3 reads CASSPTTRKNNEQFF. The CDR3 nucleotides are TGTGCCAGCAGCCCCACAACCCGGAAAAACAATGAGCAGTTCTTC.

The sample holds a few counts of this clonotype. J is TRBJ1-1 and V is TRBV6-5; 7 nucleotides match TRBD1. J gave up 1 base and V 7 bases, and 6 bases lay outside the gene matches. Germline V gene sequence: CDR1 MNHEY, CDR2 SVGAGI. This CDR3 comprises 14 residues. The CDR3, as DNA: TGTGCCAGCACCCTCGACAGGGCGAACACTGAAGCTTTCTTT. It translates to CASTLDRANTEAFF.

The J gene is TRBJ1-1, the V gene TRBV12-3 or TRBV12-4, with unresolved D. The CDR3 totals 18 residues. V was trimmed by 8 bases and J by 7 bases, leaving 32 bases between them. The CDR3 is CASGLVYSLLQIEDEAFF. Here the CDR3 DNA reads TGTGCCAGCGGATTAGTTTATTCCCTTTTACAGATCGAGGATGAAGCTTTCTTT.

The V call is TRBV20-1, the J call TRBJ2-5, with D tentatively TRBD2 (6 bases). Trimming shortened V by 3 bases and J by 4 bases, and 9 bases separated the two germline ends. Germline V gene data show CDR1 as DFQATT and CDR2 as SNEGSKA (reference sequence). The CDR3 extends over 12 amino acids. This CDR3 is CSAREGIETQYF. The DNA for the CDR3 is TGCAGTGCTAGGGAGGGGATAGAGACCCAGTACTTC.

The V gene is TRBV4-1, the J gene TRBJ1-2; D call uncertain. The CDR3 has 15 amino acids. CDR1 is MGHRA, CDR2 YSYEKL, per germline. The germline V and J ends were trimmed by 1 base and 6 bases, with 15 bases remaining between them. The CDR3 sequence: CASSQGSGESNGYTF. The CDR3 nucleotides are TGCGCCAGCAGCCAAGGCTCTGGGGAGAGCAATGGCTACACCTTC.

This chain joins TRBV6-2 or TRBV6-3 and TRBJ2-1; no reliable D call. The CDR3 is made up of 14 amino acids. Trimming shortened V by 2 bases and J by 5 bases, and 10 bases separated the two germline ends. The germline V gene has CDR1 MNHEY and CDR2 SVGEGT. In DNA form, the CDR3 reads TGTGCCAGCAGTTACCCTAACCCCGACAATGAGCAGTTCTTC. This encodes CASSYPNPDNEQFF.

This clonotype was counted between two and nine times. The rearrangement joins TRBV20-1 to TRBJ2-2; D perhaps matches TRBD2 (7 bases). Germline loops: CDR1 DFQATT, CDR2 SNEGSKA (reference sequence). V was shortened by 1 base and J by 3 bases, with 15 bases between the two germline ends. The CDR3 runs to 16 residues. The DNA of the CDR3 is TGCAGTGCTAGAGCCAGAGGGGGGGCCGACACCGGGGAGCTGTTTTTT. It yields the protein CSARARGGADTGELFF.